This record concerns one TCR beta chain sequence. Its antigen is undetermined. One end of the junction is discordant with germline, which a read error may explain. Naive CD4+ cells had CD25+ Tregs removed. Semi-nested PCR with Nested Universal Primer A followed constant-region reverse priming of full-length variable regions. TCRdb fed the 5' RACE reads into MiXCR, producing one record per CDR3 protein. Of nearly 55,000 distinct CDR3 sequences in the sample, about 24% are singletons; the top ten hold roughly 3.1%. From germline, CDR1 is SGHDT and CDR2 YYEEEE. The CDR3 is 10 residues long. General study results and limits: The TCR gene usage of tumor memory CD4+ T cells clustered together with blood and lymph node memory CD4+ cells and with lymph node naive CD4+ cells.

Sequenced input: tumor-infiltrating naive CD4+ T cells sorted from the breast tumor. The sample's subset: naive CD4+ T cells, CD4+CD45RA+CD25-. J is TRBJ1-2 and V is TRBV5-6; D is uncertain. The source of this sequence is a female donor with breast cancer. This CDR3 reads CATGKRGYTF. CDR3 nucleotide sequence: TGCGCCACCGGGAAGAGGGGCTACACCTTC.